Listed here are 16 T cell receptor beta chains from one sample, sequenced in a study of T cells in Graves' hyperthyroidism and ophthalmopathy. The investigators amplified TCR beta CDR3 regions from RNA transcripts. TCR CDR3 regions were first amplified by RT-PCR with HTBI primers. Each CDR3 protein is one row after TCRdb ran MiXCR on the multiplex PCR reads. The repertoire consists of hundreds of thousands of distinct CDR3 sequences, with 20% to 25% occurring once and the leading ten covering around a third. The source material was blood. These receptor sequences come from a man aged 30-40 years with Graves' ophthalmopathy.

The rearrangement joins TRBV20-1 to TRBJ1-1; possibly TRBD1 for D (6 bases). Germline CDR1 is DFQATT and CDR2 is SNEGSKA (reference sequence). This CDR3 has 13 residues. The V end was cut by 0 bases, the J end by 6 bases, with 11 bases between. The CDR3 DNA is TGCAGTGCTAGAGAAAGGGGGAGACCTGAAGCTTTCTTT. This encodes CSARERGRPEAFF.

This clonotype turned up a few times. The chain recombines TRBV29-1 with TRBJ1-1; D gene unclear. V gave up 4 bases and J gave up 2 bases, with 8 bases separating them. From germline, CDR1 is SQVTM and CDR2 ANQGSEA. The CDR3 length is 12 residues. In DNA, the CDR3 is TGCAGCGTTGCCACGAAAAACACTGAAGCTTTCTTT. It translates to CSVATKNTEAFF.

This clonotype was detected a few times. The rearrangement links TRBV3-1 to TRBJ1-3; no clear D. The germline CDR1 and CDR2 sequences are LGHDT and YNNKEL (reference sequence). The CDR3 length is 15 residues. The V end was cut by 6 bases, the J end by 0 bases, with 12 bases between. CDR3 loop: CASSHDRLSGNTIYF. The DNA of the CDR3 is TGTGCCAGCAGTCACGACCGCCTCTCTGGAAACACCATATATTTT. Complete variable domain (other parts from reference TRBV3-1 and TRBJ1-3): DTAVSQTPKYLVTQMGNDKSIKCEQNLGHDTMYWYKQDSKKFLKIMFSYNNKELIINETVPNRFSPKSPDKAHLNLHINSLELGDSAVYFCASSHDRLSGNTIYFGEGSWLTVV.

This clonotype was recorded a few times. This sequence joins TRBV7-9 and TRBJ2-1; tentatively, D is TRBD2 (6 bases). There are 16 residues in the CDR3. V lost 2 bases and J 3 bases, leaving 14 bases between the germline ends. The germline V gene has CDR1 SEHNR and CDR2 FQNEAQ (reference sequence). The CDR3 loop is CASSLSPSGLYNEQFF. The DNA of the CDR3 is TGTGCCAGCAGCTTAAGTCCCTCGGGACTCTACAATGAGCAGTTCTTC.

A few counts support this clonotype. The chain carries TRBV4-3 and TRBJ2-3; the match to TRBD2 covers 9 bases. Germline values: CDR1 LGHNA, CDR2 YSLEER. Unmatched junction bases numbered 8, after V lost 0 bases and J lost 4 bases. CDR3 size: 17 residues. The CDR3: CASSQDTEGGRADTQYF. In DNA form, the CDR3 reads TGCGCCAGCAGCCAAGATACGGAGGGCGGGAGGGCAGATACGCAGTATTTT.

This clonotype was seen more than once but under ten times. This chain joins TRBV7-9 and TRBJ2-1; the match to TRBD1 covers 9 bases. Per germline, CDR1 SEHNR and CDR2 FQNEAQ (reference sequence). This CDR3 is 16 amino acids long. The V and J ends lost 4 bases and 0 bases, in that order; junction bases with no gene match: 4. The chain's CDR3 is CASSSGTGSSYNEQFF. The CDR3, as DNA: TGTGCCAGCAGCTCTGGGACAGGGAGCTCCTACAATGAGCAGTTCTTC.

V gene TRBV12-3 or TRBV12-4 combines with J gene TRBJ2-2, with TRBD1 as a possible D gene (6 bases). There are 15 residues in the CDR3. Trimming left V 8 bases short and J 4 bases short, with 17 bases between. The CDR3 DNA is TGTGCCAGCTCCCCAACTACAGGGACCACCGGGGAGCTGTTTTTT. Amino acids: CASSPTTGTTGELFF.

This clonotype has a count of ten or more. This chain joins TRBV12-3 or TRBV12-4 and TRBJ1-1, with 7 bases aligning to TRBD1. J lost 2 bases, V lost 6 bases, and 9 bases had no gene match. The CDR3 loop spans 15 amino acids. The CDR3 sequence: CASSKLGQKNTEAFF. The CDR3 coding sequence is TGTGCCAGCAGCAAATTGGGACAGAAAAACACTGAAGCTTTCTTT.

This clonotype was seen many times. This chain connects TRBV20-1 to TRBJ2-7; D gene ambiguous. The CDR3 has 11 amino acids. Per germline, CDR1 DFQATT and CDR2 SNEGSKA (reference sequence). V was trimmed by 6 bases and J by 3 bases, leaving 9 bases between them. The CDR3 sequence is CSADGYYEQYF. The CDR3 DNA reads TGCAGTGCGGACGGATACTACGAGCAGTACTTC.

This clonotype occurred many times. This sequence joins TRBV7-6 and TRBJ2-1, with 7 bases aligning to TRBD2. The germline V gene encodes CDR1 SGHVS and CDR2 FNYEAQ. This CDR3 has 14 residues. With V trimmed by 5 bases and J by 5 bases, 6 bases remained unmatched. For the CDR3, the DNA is TGTGCCAGCAGCCGCCGAGCGGGAAACAATGAGCAGTTCTTC. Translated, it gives CASSRRAGNNEQFF.

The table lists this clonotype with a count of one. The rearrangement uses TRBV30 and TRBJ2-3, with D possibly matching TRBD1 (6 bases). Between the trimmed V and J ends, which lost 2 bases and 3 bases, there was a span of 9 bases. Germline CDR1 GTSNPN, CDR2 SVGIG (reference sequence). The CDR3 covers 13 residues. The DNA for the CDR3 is TGTGCCTGGAGTTCCGGGACAACAGATACGCAGTATTTT. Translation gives CAWSSGTTDTQYF.

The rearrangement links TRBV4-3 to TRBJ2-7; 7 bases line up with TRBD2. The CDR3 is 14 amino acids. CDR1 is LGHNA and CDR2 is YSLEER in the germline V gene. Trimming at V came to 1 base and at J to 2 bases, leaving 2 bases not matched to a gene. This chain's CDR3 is CASSQGTRAYEQYF. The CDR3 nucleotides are TGCGCCAGCAGCCAAGGGACTAGAGCCTACGAGCAGTACTTC.

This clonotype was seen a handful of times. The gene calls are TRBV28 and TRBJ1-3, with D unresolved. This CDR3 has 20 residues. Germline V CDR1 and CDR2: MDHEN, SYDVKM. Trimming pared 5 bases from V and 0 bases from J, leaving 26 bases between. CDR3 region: CASSEYSRLGSSSSGNTIYF. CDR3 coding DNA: TGTGCCAGCAGTGAATACAGCCGTCTTGGCAGCTCCTCCTCTGGAAACACCATATATTTT. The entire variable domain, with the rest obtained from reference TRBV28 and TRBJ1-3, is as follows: DVKVTQSSRYLVKRTGEKVFLECVQDMDHENMFWYRQDPGLGLRLIYFSYDVKMKEKGDIPEGYSVSREKKERFSLILESASTNQTSMYLCASSEYSRLGSSSSGNTIYFGEGSWLTVV.

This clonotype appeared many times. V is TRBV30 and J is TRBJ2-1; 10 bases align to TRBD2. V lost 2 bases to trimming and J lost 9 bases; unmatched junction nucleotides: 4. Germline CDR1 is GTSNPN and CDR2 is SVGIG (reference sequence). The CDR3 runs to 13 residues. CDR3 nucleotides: TGTGCCTGGAGTCCCAGGACTAGCGGTGAGCAGTTCTTC. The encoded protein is CAWSPRTSGEQFF.

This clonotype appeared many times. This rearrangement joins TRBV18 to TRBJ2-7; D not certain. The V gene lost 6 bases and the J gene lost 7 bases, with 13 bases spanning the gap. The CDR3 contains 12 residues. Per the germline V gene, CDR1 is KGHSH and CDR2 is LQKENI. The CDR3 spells CASSPPSREQYF. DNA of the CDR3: TGTGCCAGCTCCCCCCCCTCTAGGGAGCAGTACTTC. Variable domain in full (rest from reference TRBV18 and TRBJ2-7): NAGVMQNPRHLVRRRGQEARLRCSPMKGHSHVYWYRQLPEEGLKFMVYLQKENIIDESGMPKERFSAEFPKEGPSILRIQQVVRGDSAAYFCASSPPSREQYFGPGTRLTVT.

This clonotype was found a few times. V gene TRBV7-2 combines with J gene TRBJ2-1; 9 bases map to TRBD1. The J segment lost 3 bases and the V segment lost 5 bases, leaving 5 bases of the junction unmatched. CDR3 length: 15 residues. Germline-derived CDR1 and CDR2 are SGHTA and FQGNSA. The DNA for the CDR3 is TGTGCCAGCAGCCCTCGGACAGGGGACTACAATGAGCAGTTCTTC. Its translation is CASSPRTGDYNEQFF.